Here is one T cell receptor beta chain with its context. Its antigen is currently unknown. Some clones are missing from TCRdb's copy, which holds only in-frame ones; the method was immunoSEQ multiplex PCR. Of about 21,000 clones listed, 70% to 85% are singletons. The sample's time point: cycle 4 day 1 (C4D1), after six to seven weeks of nivolumab. Every patient experienced relapse after autologous stem cell transplantation, and brentuximab vedotin exposure varied. This sample stems from a study of PD-1 blockade in classical Hodgkin lymphoma. About the study: Every 2 weeks, patients had 3 mg/kg nivolumab intravenously.

Study findings and constraints: Reported baseline diversity: healthy donors highest, relapsed/refractory patients lowest.

This CDR3 region has 16 residues. The V gene end was trimmed by 3 bases and the J gene end by 4 bases; junction bases not matched to a gene: 6. Germline CDR1 is MNHEY and CDR2 is SVGAGI. This sequence was found in a human donor with classical Hodgkin lymphoma. Sequenced material: peripheral blood mononuclear cells (PBMCs), taken before the fourth cycle of nivolumab. The chain combines TRBV6-5 with TRBJ2-2, with 9 positions matching TRBD2. Written as DNA, the CDR3 is TGTGCCAGCAGTTATAGCGGGAGCCCTATCACCGGGGAGCTGTTTTTT. Its translation: CASSYSGSPITGELFF.